This entry is about one TCR beta chain. This specimen belongs to a study of blood T cell repertoires in COVID-19. Methods used by the authors: Estimates of nucleated cell counts were drawn from the amplification of reference gene primers. Repertoires were generated with immunoSEQ multiplex PCR, while TCRdb's copy carries only in-frame clones and drops some. V, J and clone size were drawn from that table, and D and trimming were deduced from the DNA. The table lists approximately 80,000 clones, about 88% of them singletons. The CDR3 contains 13 residues. Trimming removed 8 bases from V and 3 bases from J, with 11 bases in between. Per the germline V gene, CDR1 is ENHRY and CDR2 is SYGVKD.

This clonotype was obtained from a human donor in a cohort sampled during active COVID-19. The rearrangement links TRBV10-3 to TRBJ1-5; D is uncertain. The material sequenced was peripheral blood. CDR3 loop: CAIAREDNQPQHF. CDR3 nucleotide sequence: TGTGCCATCGCCCGGGAGGACAATCAGCCCCAGCATTTT.